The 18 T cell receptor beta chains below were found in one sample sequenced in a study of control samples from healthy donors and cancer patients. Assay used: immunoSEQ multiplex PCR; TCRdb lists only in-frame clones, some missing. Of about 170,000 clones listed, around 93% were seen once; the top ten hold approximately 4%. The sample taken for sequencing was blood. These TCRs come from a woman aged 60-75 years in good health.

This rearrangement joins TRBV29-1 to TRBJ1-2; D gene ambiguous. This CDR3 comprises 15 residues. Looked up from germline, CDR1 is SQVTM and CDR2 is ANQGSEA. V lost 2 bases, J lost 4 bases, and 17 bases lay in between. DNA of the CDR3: TGCAGCGTTGAAAGTCCAGTGCCCTTCCTCTATGGCTACACCTTC. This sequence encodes CSVESPVPFLYGYTF.

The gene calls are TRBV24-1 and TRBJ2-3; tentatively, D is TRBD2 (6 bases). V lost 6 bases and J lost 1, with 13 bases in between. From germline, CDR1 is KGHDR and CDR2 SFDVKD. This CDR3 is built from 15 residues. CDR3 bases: TGTGCCACCAGTACTGGGGGGTTCGGCACAGATACGCAGTATTTT. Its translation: CATSTGGFGTDTQYF.

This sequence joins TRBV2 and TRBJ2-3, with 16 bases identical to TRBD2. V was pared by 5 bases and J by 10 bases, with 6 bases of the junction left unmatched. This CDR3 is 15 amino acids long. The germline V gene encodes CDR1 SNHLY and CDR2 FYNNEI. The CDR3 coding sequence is TGTGCCAGCAGTACGGGACTAGCGGGGGGGGTTGCGCAGTATTTT. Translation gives CASSTGLAGGVAQYF.

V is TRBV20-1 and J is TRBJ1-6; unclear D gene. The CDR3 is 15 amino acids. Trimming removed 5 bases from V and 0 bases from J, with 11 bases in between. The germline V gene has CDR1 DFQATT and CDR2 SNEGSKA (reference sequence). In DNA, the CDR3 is TGCAGTGCTGGTGGCCCGAGCTCCTATAATTCACCCCTCCACTTT. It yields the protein CSAGGPSSYNSPLHF.

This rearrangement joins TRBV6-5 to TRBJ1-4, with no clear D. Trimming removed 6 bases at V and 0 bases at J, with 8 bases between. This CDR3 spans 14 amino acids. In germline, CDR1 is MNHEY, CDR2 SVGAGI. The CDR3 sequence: CASRNSATNEKLFF. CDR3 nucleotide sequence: TGTGCCAGCAGGAATAGTGCAACTAATGAAAAACTGTTTTTT.

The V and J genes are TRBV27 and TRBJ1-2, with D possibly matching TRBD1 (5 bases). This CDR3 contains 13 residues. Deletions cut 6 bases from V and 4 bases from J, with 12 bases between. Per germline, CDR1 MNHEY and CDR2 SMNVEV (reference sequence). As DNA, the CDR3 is TGTGCCAGCAGGGAGGGGTCCCGCTATGGCTACACCTTC. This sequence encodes CASREGSRYGYTF.

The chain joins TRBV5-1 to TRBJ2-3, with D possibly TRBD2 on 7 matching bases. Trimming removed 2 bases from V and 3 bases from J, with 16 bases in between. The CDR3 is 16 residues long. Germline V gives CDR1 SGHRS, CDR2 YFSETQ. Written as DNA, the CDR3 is TGCGCCAGCAGCTTATCGGGGGGCGGTAGGACAGATACGCAGTATTTT. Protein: CASSLSGGGRTDTQYF.

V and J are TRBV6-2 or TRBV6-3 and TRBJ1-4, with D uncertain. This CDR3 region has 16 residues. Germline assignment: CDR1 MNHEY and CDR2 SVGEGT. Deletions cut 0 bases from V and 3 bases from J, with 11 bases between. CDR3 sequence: CASSYSTRRSNEKLFF. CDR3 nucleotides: TGTGCCAGCAGTTACTCGACAAGGAGATCTAATGAAAAACTGTTTTTT.

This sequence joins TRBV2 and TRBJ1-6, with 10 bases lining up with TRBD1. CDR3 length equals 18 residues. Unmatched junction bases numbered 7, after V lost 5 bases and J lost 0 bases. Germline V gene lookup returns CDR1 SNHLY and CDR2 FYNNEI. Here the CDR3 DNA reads TGTGCCAGCAGTCCGGGACAGGGGATCCCCTCCTATAATTCACCCCTCCACTTT. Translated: CASSPGQGIPSYNSPLHF.

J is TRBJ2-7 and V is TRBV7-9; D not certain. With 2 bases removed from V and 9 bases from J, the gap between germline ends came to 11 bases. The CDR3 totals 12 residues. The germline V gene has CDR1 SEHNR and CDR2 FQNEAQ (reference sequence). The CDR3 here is CASSLSQKGQYF. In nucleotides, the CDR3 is TGTGCCAGCAGCTTATCTCAGAAGGGGCAGTACTTC.

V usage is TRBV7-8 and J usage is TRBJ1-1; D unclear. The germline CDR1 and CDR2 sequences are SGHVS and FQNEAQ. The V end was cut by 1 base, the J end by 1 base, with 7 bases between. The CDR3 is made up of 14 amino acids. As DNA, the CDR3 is TGTGCCAGCAGCTTAGTATCTCAGAACACTGAAGCTTTCTTT. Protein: CASSLVSQNTEAFF.

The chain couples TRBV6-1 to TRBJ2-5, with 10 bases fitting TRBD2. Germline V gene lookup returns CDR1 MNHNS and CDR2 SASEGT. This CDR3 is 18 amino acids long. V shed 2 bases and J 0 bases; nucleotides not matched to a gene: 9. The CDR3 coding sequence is TGTGCCAGCAGTGAAATAAGAAATAGCGGGGGGTACCAAGAGACCCAGTACTTC. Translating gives CASSEIRNSGGYQETQYF.

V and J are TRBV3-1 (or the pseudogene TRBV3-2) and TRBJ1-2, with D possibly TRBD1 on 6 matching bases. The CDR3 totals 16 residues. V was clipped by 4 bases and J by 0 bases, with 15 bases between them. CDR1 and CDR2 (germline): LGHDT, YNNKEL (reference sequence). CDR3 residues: CASSRTQGRANYGYTF. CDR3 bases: TGTGCCAGCAGCCGAACACAGGGTCGGGCTAACTATGGCTACACCTTC.

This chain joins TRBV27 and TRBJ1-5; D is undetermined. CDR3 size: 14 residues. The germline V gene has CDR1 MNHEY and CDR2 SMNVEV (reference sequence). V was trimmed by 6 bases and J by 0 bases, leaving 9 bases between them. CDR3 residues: CASRKNFSNQPQHF. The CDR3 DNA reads TGTGCCAGCAGAAAGAACTTTAGCAATCAGCCCCAGCATTTT.

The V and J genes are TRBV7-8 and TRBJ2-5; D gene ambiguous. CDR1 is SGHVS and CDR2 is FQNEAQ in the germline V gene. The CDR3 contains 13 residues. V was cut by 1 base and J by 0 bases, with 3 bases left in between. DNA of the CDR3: TGTGCCAGCAGCTTAGACTACCAAGAGACCCAGTACTTC. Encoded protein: CASSLDYQETQYF. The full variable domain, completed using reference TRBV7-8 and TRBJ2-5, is GAGVSQSPRYKVAKRGQDVALRCDPISGHVSLFWYQQALGQGPEFLTYFQNEAQLDKSGLPSDRFFAERPEGSVSTLKIQRTQQEDSAVYLCASSLDYQETQYFGPGTRLLVL.

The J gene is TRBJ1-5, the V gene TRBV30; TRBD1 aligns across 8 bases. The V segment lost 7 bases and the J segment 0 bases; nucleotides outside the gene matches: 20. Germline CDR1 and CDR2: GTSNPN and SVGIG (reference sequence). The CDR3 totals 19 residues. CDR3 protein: CASTWRGTGMEDSNQPQHF. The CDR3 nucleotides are TGTGCCTCAACTTGGCGCGGGACAGGTATGGAAGATAGCAATCAGCCCCAGCATTTT.

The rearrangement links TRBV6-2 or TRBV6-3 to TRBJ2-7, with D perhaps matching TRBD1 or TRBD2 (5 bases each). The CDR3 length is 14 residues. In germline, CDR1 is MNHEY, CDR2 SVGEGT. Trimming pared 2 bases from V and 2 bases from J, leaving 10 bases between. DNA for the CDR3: TGTGCCAGCAGTTACGGTCTGGGGGCCTACGAGCAGTACTTC. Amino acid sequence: CASSYGLGAYEQYF.

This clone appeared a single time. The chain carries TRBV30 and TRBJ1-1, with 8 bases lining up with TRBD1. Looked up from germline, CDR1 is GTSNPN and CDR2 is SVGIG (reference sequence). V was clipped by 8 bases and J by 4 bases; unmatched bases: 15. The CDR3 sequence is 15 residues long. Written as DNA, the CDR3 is TGTGCCGGGACGGGGCAGGGGGCGGGGGTCACTGAAGCTTTCTTT. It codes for CAGTGQGAGVTEAFF.